The source of this T cell receptor beta chain is a study of cytomegalovirus exposure and HLA in healthy donors (dated by TCRdb to 2017 to 2019). About the full investigation: An earlier analysis of some 500 of the donors reported more than 250 Gb of sequence data and 117 million unique TCR beta sequences from 150 million to 200 million T cells. Roughly 300 gigabases of sequencing data and approximately 93 million unique TCR sequences were included in an early release covering several hundred HLA-typed donors. Donor age, sex, ethnicity and CMV serostatus were compiled together with the repertoire data. The genetic ancestry cluster associated with self-reported Caucasian donors included 81% of the 398 genotyped donors. The number of typed donors differed by locus: about 620-630 for A, B, C, DRB1 and DQB1; about 520 for DQA1; approximately 600 for DPA1; and about 450 for DPB1. An earlier analysis of fewer than 750 of the donors used high-throughput TCR beta sequencing to judge whether each TCR beta V gene segment behaved as functional or pseudogenic. A separate validation cohort of roughly 130 different subjects was used in addition to the roughly 720-subject first cohort. A later genetic analysis took genome-wide SNP genotypes for about three fifths of the roughly 700 donors and used that subset as a discovery cohort. A later analysis re-analyzed previously published TCR beta repertoires from approximately 670 donors and added high-resolution HLA genotyping to study TCR occurrence patterns. Among 398 genotyped donors of the cohort, an average of around 240,000 unique TCR beta nucleotide sequences were sequenced per donor, about a sixth of them non-productive. The aim of the study was to test whether cataloging public T cell receptors could identify signatures of past pathogen exposure. Because of strong linkage in the cohort, a handful of DR-DQ haplotypes were treated as single units for association and clustering. All discovery cohort repertoires had been generated on a single sequencing platform. Both class I and class II loci were covered by HLA typing, at four-digit resolution. The study combined high-throughput TCR immunosequencing, statistical association of individual TCRs with disease status, and machine learning to predict cytomegalovirus infection status. The later analysis used no new phenotypic data to find candidate immune exposures, relying instead on TCR beta sequences and their occurrence across donors. The study profiled the T cell repertoires of 666 subjects by immunosequencing and related them to cytomegalovirus serostatus. Study-wide findings and limitations: It was suggested by the authors that the approach could potentially be generalized to other disease states and immunological phenotypes. Most CMV-associated TCR beta chains appeared to be HLA-restricted in a later analysis, and the HLA associations seemed to be driven largely by CMV exposure. In a later analysis, some 18,000 TCR beta sequences were associated with specific HLA alleles at a false discovery rate of 0.05. Assigning TCR associations to individual alleles was difficult when HLA alleles, especially DR and DQ, strongly co-occurred. The classifier was reported to diagnose cytomegalovirus status with high specificity and sensitivity in both the original cohort and the validation cohort. A further reported finding was that TCR beta sequences accurately predicted the HLA-A and HLA-B alleles for most subjects in the first cohort. This cohort had only TCR beta chains sequenced, and the lack of alpha or paired-chain data limited which features could be detected. A later genetic analysis associated a missense DCLRE1C variant with V-gene and J-gene trimming of TCR beta chains, and an independent cohort replicated the association. A later analysis reported that several top co-occurrence clusters appeared linked to parvovirus B19, influenza, CMV and Epstein-Barr virus. In an earlier analysis of more than 450 of the donors, most TCR beta V segments were observed in productive rearrangements about 90% or about 30% of the time, broadly matching IMGT annotations. Linkage disequilibrium might explain the correlated functional status among segregating V segments, but an unknown experimental factor could not be excluded. A later analysis found that HLA-associated TCR beta chains were more clonally expanded and had lower generation probabilities than equally common non-associated chains. In the study, 164 TCR beta chains were listed as associated with cytomegalovirus. Because some donors lacked HLA typing at each locus, the association tests relied only on the typed subset. The presence/absence analyses assumed that sequencing depth was roughly uniform across donors, and that assumption may not be true. In a later genetic analysis, fewer N-insertions in productive TCRs were reported among donors in an Asian-associated ancestry cluster than the roughly 700-donor mean. Across donors, most TCR sequences were observed very rarely, whereas some public TCRs were present in many individuals. For the cohort, immune exposure information was limited to CMV serostatus. In a later analysis, the rate of TCR association differed among HLA loci, with DRB1 alleles having the most associated TCRs and HLA-C alleles having the fewest. Some 15 rarely observed V segments, including chromosome 9 orphons, were excluded from the earlier analysis of some 590 of the donors because counts were too low. The sequencing pipeline was judged likely to have produced a cluster of highly shared sequence variants as a technical artifact. In vitro tests confirmed that a few of the cytomegalovirus-associated TCR beta chains recognize cytomegalovirus antigens.

The cohort comprised hundreds of healthy bone marrow donors. Cohort members were all nominally healthy when sampled, although unrecorded immune exposures were likely present. The donor tested CMV seronegative and was one of the 352 seronegative cohort members. Every donor gave a peripheral blood sample, and the peripheral blood mononuclear cells from that sample were used for TCR beta sequencing. Genomic DNA was extracted from the blood cell samples with the Qiagen DNeasy Blood Extraction Kit. The library relied on the immunoSEQ multiplex PCR assay. A mixture of 60 forward primers for TCR Vbeta segments and 13 reverse primers for TCR Jbeta segments was used in the multiplex PCR. The CDR3 region of rearranged TCR beta genes was amplified from genomic DNA by a multiplex PCR assay. On the Illumina HiSeq System, the amplified TCR beta libraries were sequenced as 87-base-pair reads. In the authors' own workflow: A later analysis tallied tens of millions of unique TCR beta chains across the 666 repertoires, and around 12 million of those chains were shared by two or more donors. A nearest-neighbor algorithm error-corrected the raw reads and collapsed the reads into unique sequences, merging closely related sequences to remove PCR and sequencing errors. Alignment of CDR3 sequences to IMGT reference sequences was used to assign V, D and J gene segments. Each retained sequence needed at least a six-nucleotide match to both a V gene segment and a J gene segment. Rearrangements were called productive when the CDR3 lacked stop codons and stayed in frame with V and J; all others were non-productive. CDR3 was defined by IMGT convention, running from the second conserved V-encoded cysteine to the conserved J-encoded phenylalanine. The earlier analysis of about 640 of the donors excluded any sequence lacking an unambiguous match to a single V gene segment. An earlier analysis of a few hundred of the donors classified V segments as functional when productive rearrangements were above 56.7% and as segregating when the standard deviation between donors was above 5%. A statistical classification framework was developed to diagnose cytomegalovirus status using the catalog of TCR beta chain sequences. In a later analysis, TCR nucleotide sequences were compared against IMGT/GENE-DB human TR gene sequences so that V and J genes could be assigned. Using the TCRdist pipeline, a later analysis assigned CDR3 sequences along with most-parsimonious VDJ recombination scenarios. In a later analysis, every TCR beta chain was defined by the combination of its CDR3 amino acid sequence and its V-gene family, and reads without a unique V-gene family were dropped. As a way to deal with suspected cross-contamination and a sequencing artifact, a later analysis dropped 500 to 700 nucleotide sequences that were highly shared and had low generation probability. For each public chain, a later analysis derived a clonal expansion index from normalized ranks of inferred template counts within each repertoire. A later analysis computed generation probabilities with a VDJ recombination model fitted to out-of-frame rearrangements, and checked the results against IGoR. In a later analysis, TCR-TCR, TCR-HLA and TCR-CMV co-occurrence was scored with hypergeometric tests, and a repertoire-size bias correction was applied to TCR pairs. In a later analysis, false discovery rates were estimated by permuting HLA or CMV assignments 20 times. In a later analysis, co-occurring TCRs were grouped with DBSCAN, and TCRdist sequence similarity was added when clustering was performed within HLA-allele-positive subsets. Repertoires with fewer than 30,000 or more than 120,000 public chains were left out of co-occurrence clustering, as were four to six repertoires with anomalous nucleotide sharing. The source is immuneACCESS, and TCRdb retained only in-frame sequences with V and J called. Part of the clones is not carried over; for the studies checked, unresolved V genes explain less than half of this, and the remainder is unexplained. V, J and clone size are those of that table, while D and trimming were read from the DNA. This sample holds 150,000 to 200,000 clones; 80% to 85% were observed only once. The ten largest make up 1.5% to 2.5% of the sample.

About this clone: Its cognate antigen has yet to be identified. Nothing much larger sits one base from this clone, and base qualities are not available.

This receptor was taken from a man younger than 35 in good health and CMV-seronegative. Sequencing was performed on PBMCs.

CDR3 protein: CASSGQGQETQYF. The DNA sequence is given as TGCGCCAGCAGTGGACAGGGACAAGAGACCCAGTACTTC. The rearranged segments are TRBV10-1 and TRBJ2-5, with 7 middle bases fitting TRBD1. The cysteine opens and the phenylalanine closes a CDR3 of 13 amino acids. CDR3 DNA only is kept here, 39 bases in frame from base 1. Taken from the germline V gene (reference sequence), the CDR1 and CDR2 loops are WNHNN and SYGVQD. At the junction V is shortened by 4 bases and J by 2 bases; bases outside the gene matches: 1.